The 7 T cell receptor beta chains in this list originate from one sample, sequenced in a study of blood T cell repertoires in COVID-19. Using immunoSEQ multiplex PCR, the repertoire was profiled, and TCRdb retains in-frame clones only, with some absent. The sample lists about 340,000 clones, about 93% occurring once. The sample consisted of peripheral blood. The receptors derive from a woman younger than 30 who had recovered from COVID-19.

The chain joins TRBV5-8 to TRBJ2-7, with a weak D call TRBD1 (6 bases). V lost 4 bases and J 1 base, leaving 15 bases between the germline ends. The CDR3 totals 15 residues. The germline gives CDR1 SGHTS, CDR2 YDEGEE. CDR3 DNA: TGTGCCAGCAGCCGGCGGACAGCCTATTCCTACGAGCAGTACGTC. It is translated as CASSRRTAYSYEQYV.

The gene calls are TRBV4-3 and TRBJ1-1; no firm D call. This CDR3 has 17 amino acids. V was trimmed by 0 bases and J by 3 bases, leaving 17 bases between them. Looked up from germline, CDR1 is LGHNA and CDR2 is YSLEER. The CDR3 loop reads CASSQEYLPGPYTEAFF. The DNA of the CDR3 is TGCGCCAGCAGCCAAGAGTACCTACCGGGTCCATACACTGAAGCTTTCTTT.

V and J are TRBV5-4 and TRBJ2-1; 12 bases match TRBD2. Losses at the gene ends were 0 bases for V and 4 bases for J; bases not matched to a gene: 8. In germline, CDR1 is SGHNT, CDR2 YYREEE (reference sequence). The CDR3 totals 18 residues. The CDR3 is CASSLGTSGTIGYNEQFF. CDR3 in DNA: TGTGCCAGCAGCTTGGGGACTAGCGGGACCATCGGGTACAATGAGCAGTTCTTC. Variable domain in full (rest from reference TRBV5-4 and TRBJ2-1): ETGVTQSPTHLIKTRGQQVTLRCSSQSGHNTVSWYQQALGQGPQFIFQYYREEENGRGNFPPRFSGLQFPNYSSELNVNALELDDSALYLCASSLGTSGTIGYNEQFFGPGTRLTVL.

This chain uses TRBV6-6 with TRBJ1-2, with a tentative D call TRBD1 (6 bases). Germline V CDR1 and CDR2: MNHNY, SVGAGI (reference sequence). The CDR3 totals 15 residues. Trimming removed 0 bases from V and 8 bases from J, with 16 bases in between. CDR3 residues: CASSYSQTGFRGYTF. The CDR3 DNA reads as TGTGCCAGCAGTTACTCCCAAACAGGGTTTAGGGGCTACACCTTC.

The rearrangement uses TRBV10-3 and TRBJ2-1; D perhaps matches TRBD2 (5 bases). The CDR3 is 12 amino acids. Trimming stripped 10 bases from V and 9 bases from J, with 16 bases between. Germline CDR1 ENHRY, CDR2 SYGVKD. The CDR3 region is CATHASGIEQFF. CDR3 bases: TGTGCCACCCACGCGAGCGGAATTGAGCAGTTCTTC.

The genes are TRBV4-1 and TRBJ2-1, with 12 nucleotides matching TRBD2. Germline lookup yields CDR1 MGHRA and CDR2 YSYEKL. J lost 6 bases, V lost 2 bases, and 5 bases had no gene match. The CDR3 has 16 residues. CDR3 protein: CASSQLAGGIGNEQFF. In DNA, the CDR3 is TGCGCCAGCAGCCAACTAGCGGGAGGGATTGGCAATGAGCAGTTCTTC.

V usage is TRBV11-2 and J usage is TRBJ1-1; D not certain. The V gene's germline CDR1 is SGHAT and CDR2 FQNNGV. Trimming pared 6 bases from V and 6 bases from J, leaving 8 bases between. The CDR3 is 11 residues long. CDR3 in amino acids: CASSWTAEAFF. The CDR3 nucleotides read TGTGCCAGCAGTTGGACTGCTGAAGCTTTCTTT.